A selection of T cell receptor beta chains follows, all from one sample in a study of brain T cells in children with intractable seizures. Here immunoSEQ multiplex PCR was the method, and the copy in TCRdb shows in-frame clones only, minus some. The sample holds under 45,000 clones, 80% to 95% seen once. Sequencing used peripheral blood, obtained at surgery. The source is a girl aged 2 to 10 with tuberous sclerosis and intractable seizures. CDR3s include the opening cysteine and the closing phenylalanine or tryptophan. A D gene is named only where the DNA matches it firmly.

TRBV27	TRBJ1-2	NA	TGTGCCAGCACCCTACCAGCCTCTAACTATGGCTACACCTTC	CASTLPASNYGYTF
TRBV4-1	TRBJ1-1	NA	TGCGCCAGCAGCCAAGACAGGACGAACACTGAAGCTTTCTTT	CASSQDRTNTEAFF
TRBV5-1	TRBJ1-4	NA	TGCGCCAGCAGCTTTTTTCAACAGAGTCAAGATGAAAAACTGTTTTTT	CASSFFQQSQDEKLFF
TRBV5-1	TRBJ1-2	NA	TGCGCCAGCAGCTTGGGTTCCCTATATGGCTACACCTTC	CASSLGSLYGYTF
TRBV10-3	TRBJ1-1	NA	TGTGCCATCAGTGAGTCTGTGGGGAACACTGAAGCTTTCTTT	CAISESVGNTEAFF
TRBV7-9	TRBJ2-2	TRBD1	TGTGCCAGCGGATTAATCCGGGACAGGGGCACCGGGGAGCTGTTTTTT	CASGLIRDRGTGELFF
TRBV19	TRBJ2-1	NA	TGTGCCAGCTACAGGAACAATGAGCAGTTCTTC	CASYRNNEQFF
TRBV5-1	TRBJ2-7	TRBD1	TGCGCCAGCAGCCCGGGACAGGGGAACTACGAGCAGTACTTC	CASSPGQGNYEQYF
TRBV19	TRBJ1-2	TRBD1	TGTGCCACAGGGGGCCAGCAGATTAACTATGGCTACACCTTC	CATGGQQINYGYTF
TRBV4-1	TRBJ2-1	NA	TGCGCCAGCAGCCCAACAGGGAACTCCTACAATGAGCAGTTCTTC	CASSPTGNSYNEQFF
TRBV4-1	TRBJ2-3	NA	TGCGCCAGCAGCCAAGATCCGGGCAGTAGCACAGATACGCAGTATTTT	CASSQDPGSSTDTQYF